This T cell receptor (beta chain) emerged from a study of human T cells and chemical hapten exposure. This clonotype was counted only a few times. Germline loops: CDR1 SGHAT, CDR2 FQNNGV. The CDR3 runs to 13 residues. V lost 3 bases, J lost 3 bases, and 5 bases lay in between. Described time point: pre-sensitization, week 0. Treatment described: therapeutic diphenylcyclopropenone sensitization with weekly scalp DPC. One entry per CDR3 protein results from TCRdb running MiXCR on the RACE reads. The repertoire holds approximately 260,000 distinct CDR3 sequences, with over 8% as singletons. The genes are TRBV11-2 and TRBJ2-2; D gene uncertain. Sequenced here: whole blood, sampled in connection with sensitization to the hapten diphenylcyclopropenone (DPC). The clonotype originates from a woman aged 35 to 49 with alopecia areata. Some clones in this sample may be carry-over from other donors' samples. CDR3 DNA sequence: TGTGCCAGCAGCTTCGCCCACACCGGGGAGCTGTTTTTT. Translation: CASSFAHTGELFF.